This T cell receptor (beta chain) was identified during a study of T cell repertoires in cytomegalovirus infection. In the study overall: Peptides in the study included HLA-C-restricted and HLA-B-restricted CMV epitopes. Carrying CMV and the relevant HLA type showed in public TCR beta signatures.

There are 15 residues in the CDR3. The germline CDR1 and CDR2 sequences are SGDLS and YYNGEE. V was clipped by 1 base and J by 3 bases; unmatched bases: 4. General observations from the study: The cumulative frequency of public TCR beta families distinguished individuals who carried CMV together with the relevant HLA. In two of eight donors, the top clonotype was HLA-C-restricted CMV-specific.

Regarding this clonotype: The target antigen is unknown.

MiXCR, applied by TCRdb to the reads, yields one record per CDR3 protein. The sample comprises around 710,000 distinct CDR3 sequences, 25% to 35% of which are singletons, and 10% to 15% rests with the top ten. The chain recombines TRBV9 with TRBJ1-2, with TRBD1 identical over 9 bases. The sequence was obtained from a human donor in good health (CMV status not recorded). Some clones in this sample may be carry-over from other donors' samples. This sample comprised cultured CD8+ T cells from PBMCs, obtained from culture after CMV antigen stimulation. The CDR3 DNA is TGTGCCAGCAGCGTACGACAGGGGGAAGACTATGGCTACACCTTC. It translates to CASSVRQGEDYGYTF.